This T cell receptor (beta chain) was recorded in a study of blood T cell repertoires in COVID-19. TCRdb keeps only in-frame clones here, not all; method: immunoSEQ multiplex PCR. In the table there are 200,000 to 250,000 clones, roughly 84% of which are singletons. The CDR3 has 16 amino acids. Germline V gene lookup returns CDR1 SGHNT and CDR2 YYREEE (reference sequence). J was trimmed by 0 bases and V by 3 bases; bases with no gene match: 7. V usage is TRBV5-4 and J usage is TRBJ1-2; 8 bases fit TRBD1. The specimen sequenced was peripheral blood. The sequence came from a man younger than 40 with active or convalescent COVID-19. CDR3 coding DNA: TGTGCCAGCAGCTCAGGGGGCCCGTCAGCTAACTATGGCTACACCTTC. This translates into CASSSGGPSANYGYTF.